This T cell receptor beta chain is from a study of OX40 agonist ivuxolimab in advanced cancers. Looking at the study overall: Patients received the agonistic anti-OX40 (CD134) antibody ivuxolimab. Subjects had a mean age of around 60 years, with a range of 23 to 79; around 83% were male.

Trimming took 1 base from V and 7 from J, leaving 14 bases between them. From germline, CDR1 is MNHNS and CDR2 SASEGT. This CDR3 contains 15 residues. Some clones are missing from TCRdb's copy, which holds only in-frame ones; the method was immunoSEQ multiplex PCR. The data contain roughly 62,000 clones, less than 90% of them singletons. This chain joins TRBV6-1 and TRBJ2-1; D unresolved. Sequencing used CD4+ or CD8+ T cells sorted from blood, obtained in a trial of the OX40 agonist ivuxolimab. This TCR came from an adult with an advanced solid tumor such as melanoma, head and neck, liver or kidney cancer. CDR3 sequence: CASSEGWARNNEQFF. DNA of the CDR3: TGTGCCAGCAGTGAAGGGTGGGCTAGAAATAATGAGCAGTTCTTC.